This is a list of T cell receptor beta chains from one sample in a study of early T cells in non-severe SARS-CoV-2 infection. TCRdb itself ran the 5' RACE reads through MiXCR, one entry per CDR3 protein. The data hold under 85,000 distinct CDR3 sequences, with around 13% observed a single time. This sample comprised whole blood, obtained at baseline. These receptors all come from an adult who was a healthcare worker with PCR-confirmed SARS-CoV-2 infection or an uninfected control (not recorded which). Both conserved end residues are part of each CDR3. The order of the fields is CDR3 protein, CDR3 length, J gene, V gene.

CDR3: CASSPRWTSATDTQYF; length: 16; J: TRBJ2-3; V: TRBV18
CDR3: CSVSWASESTDTQYF; length: 15; J: TRBJ2-3; V: TRBV29-1
CDR3: CARSVVGTRADTQYF; length: 15; J: TRBJ2-3; V: TRBV9
CDR3: CASSLRTTAYNEQFF; length: 15; J: TRBJ2-1; V: TRBV5-4
CDR3: CASSRGRGTYEQYF; length: 14; J: TRBJ2-7; V: TRBV7-2
CDR3: CASSALVAKAYNEQFF; length: 16; J: TRBJ2-1; V: TRBV28
CDR3: CASSLGGGIGEQYF; length: 14; J: TRBJ2-7; V: TRBV27
CDR3: CASSSQGRGGTEAFF; length: 15; J: TRBJ1-1; V: TRBV18
CDR3: CSVVGWGYTEAFF; length: 13; J: TRBJ1-1; V: TRBV29-1
CDR3: CASMKTEQYF; length: 10; J: TRBJ2-7; V: TRBV10-2
CDR3: CASTLLVSTDTQYF; length: 14; J: TRBJ2-3; V: TRBV7-2
CDR3: CASREGYGYTF; length: 11; J: TRBJ1-2; V: TRBV2
CDR3: CASSLAEGGRRTEAFF; length: 16; J: TRBJ1-1; V: TRBV5-1
CDR3: CASSDSGTMGPDTQYF; length: 16; J: TRBJ2-3; V: TRBV5-6
CDR3: CASSLAGNLLFF; length: 12; J: TRBJ1-4; V: TRBV7-9